One and the same sample provided the 13 T cell receptor beta chains below, sequenced in a study of blood T cell repertoires in COVID-19. Method: immunoSEQ multiplex PCR; TCRdb's copy keeps in-frame clones and lacks some. This table holds under 80,000 clones, roughly nine tenths found once. Sequenced: peripheral blood. All receptors come from a man in his 70s with active COVID-19.

This clone has only a few counts. The chain has TRBV6-5 and TRBJ1-2, with D perhaps matching TRBD1 (6 bases). The V end was cut by 7 bases, the J end by 0 bases, with 15 bases between. The germline V gene has CDR1 MNHEY and CDR2 SVGAGI. The CDR3 runs to 15 residues. The CDR3, as DNA: TGTGCCAGCAAGGGGTCAGGGGCGACTAACTATGGCTACACCTTC. Its protein is CASKGSGATNYGYTF.

The rearrangement uses TRBV7-3 and TRBJ2-1, with D tentatively TRBD1 (7 bases). Germline V gene lookup returns CDR1 SGHTA and CDR2 FQGTGA. The CDR3 is 15 amino acids. The V and J ends lost 5 bases and 12 bases respectively, with 23 bases between them. The CDR3 sequence: CASSQVADRSVVQFF. In DNA form, the CDR3 reads TGTGCCAGCAGCCAAGTAGCGGACAGGTCAGTTGTGCAGTTCTTC. Drawing the rest from reference TRBV7-3 and TRBJ2-1, the complete variable domain is GAGVSQTPSNKVTEKGKYVELRCDPISGHTALYWYRQSLGQGPEFLIYFQGTGAADDSGLPNDRFFAVRPEGSVSTLKIQRTERGDSAVYLCASSQVADRSVVQFFGPGTRLTVL.

The chain has TRBV6-2 or TRBV6-3 and TRBJ2-7; no reliable D call. V lost 6 bases and J 6 bases, leaving 12 bases between the germline ends. Germline CDR1 reads MNHEY; CDR2 reads SVGEGT. The CDR3 is made up of 12 amino acids. DNA of the CDR3: TGTGCCAGCAGCCCTCGCCCGGGCGAGCAGTACTTC. This gives the protein CASSPRPGEQYF.

This rearrangement joins TRBV6-2 or TRBV6-3 to TRBJ2-7; TRBD2 aligns across 15 bases. V was clipped by 5 bases and J by 0 bases; unmatched bases: 5. This CDR3 spans 17 amino acids. Germline CDR1 MNHEY, CDR2 SVGEGT. As DNA, the CDR3 is TGTGCCAGCAGTACCGGGACTAGCGGGGGGAGCTCCTACGAGCAGTACTTC. Translation gives CASSTGTSGGSSYEQYF.

This clone has a handful of counts. This chain joins TRBV5-1 and TRBJ1-5; D is perhaps TRBD1 (5 bases). The CDR3 totals 13 residues. Germline V lookup: CDR1 SGHRS, CDR2 YFSETQ. V dropped 4 bases and J dropped 9 bases, with 14 bases sitting between them. DNA for the CDR3: TGCGCCAGCAGCACGGGGGATTCTGGGCCCCAGCATTTT. Its protein product is CASSTGDSGPQHF. The whole variable domain, remainder taken from reference TRBV5-1 and TRBJ1-5, is KAGVTQTPRYLIKTRGQQVTLSCSPISGHRSVSWYQQTPGQGLQFLFEYFSETQRNKGNFPGRFSGRQFSNSRSEMNVSTLELGDSALYLCASSTGDSGPQHFGDGTRLSIL.

This rearrangement joins TRBV30 to TRBJ2-7, with 9 bases aligning to TRBD2. V dropped 3 bases and J dropped 2; count of bases not matched to a gene: 8. CDR1 is GTSNPN and CDR2 is SVGIG in the germline V gene (reference sequence). This CDR3 comprises 15 residues. The DNA of the CDR3 is TGTGCCTGGAGCCGCGGGCTAGCGGGGCCCTACGAGCAGTACTTC. This sequence encodes CAWSRGLAGPYEQYF. Complete variable domain (other parts from reference TRBV30 and TRBJ2-7): SQTIHQWPATLVQPVGSPLSLECTVEGTSNPNLYWYRQAAGRGLQLLFYSVGIGQISSEVPQNLSASRPQDRQFILSSKKLLLSDSGFYLCAWSRGLAGPYEQYFGPGTRLTVT.

The gene calls are TRBV24-1 and TRBJ2-2; 9 bases line up with TRBD1. Germline assignment: CDR1 KGHDR and CDR2 SFDVKD. The CDR3 consists of 15 residues. Trimming cost V 9 bases and J 1 base; bases outside gene matches: 5. CDR3 residues: CATAGTGKNTGELFF. The CDR3 coding sequence is TGTGCCACCGCCGGGACAGGGAAGAACACCGGGGAGCTGTTTTTT.

The chain joins TRBV7-9 to TRBJ1-2; possibly TRBD1 for D (5 bases). The CDR3 totals 14 residues. Trimming removed 5 bases from V and 1 base from J, with 11 bases in between. Per the germline V gene, CDR1 is SEHNR and CDR2 is FQNEAQ (reference sequence). As DNA, the CDR3 is TGTGCCAGCAGCCCCCCGGGGGGTAACTATGGCTACACCTTC. This gives the protein CASSPPGGNYGYTF.

Only a few counts were recorded for this clone. This sequence joins TRBV5-5 and TRBJ1-2; D is possibly TRBD1 (6 bases). Trimming pared 5 bases from V and 2 bases from J, leaving 10 bases between. The CDR3 loop spans 13 amino acids. CDR1 SGHKS and CDR2 YYEKEE come from the germline V gene (reference sequence). The CDR3 DNA reads as TGTGCCAGCAGGCCGACAGGAAACTATGGCTACACCTTC. Translated, it gives CASRPTGNYGYTF.

The rearrangement joins TRBV7-8 to TRBJ1-2; 9 bases fit TRBD1. After removal of 5 bases from V and 0 bases from J, the junction contained 10 bases not matched to a gene. This CDR3 has 17 residues. CDR1 SGHVS and CDR2 FQNEAQ come from the germline V gene. The CDR3 here is CASSPQGALRANYGYTF. CDR3 bases: TGTGCCAGCAGCCCACAGGGGGCCTTACGAGCTAACTATGGCTACACCTTC.

The gene calls are TRBV15 and TRBJ2-7; TRBD2 aligns across 8 bases. The CDR3 loop spans 16 amino acids. V shed 1 base, J shed 6 bases, and the junction held 11 bases outside the gene matches. CDR1 and CDR2 (germline): LNHNV, YYDKDF (reference sequence). DNA for the CDR3: TGTGCCACCAGCAGAGGCCCGGGAGGGCCTCTGGGCGAGCAGTACTTC. It codes for CATSRGPGGPLGEQYF.

V usage is TRBV7-3 and J usage is TRBJ2-2, with D maybe TRBD1 (5 bases). The V end was cut by 5 bases, the J end by 7 bases, with 14 bases between. The CDR3 runs 14 residues. CDR1 is SGHTA, CDR2 FQGTGA, per germline. The CDR3: CASSPDRRVGELFF. The CDR3, as DNA: TGTGCCAGCAGCCCCGACAGAAGGGTCGGGGAGCTGTTTTTT.

The chain joins TRBV6-2 or TRBV6-3 to TRBJ2-7; TRBD2 agrees at 9 bases. Germline V gives CDR1 MNHEY, CDR2 SVGEGT. The trim removed 6 bases at V and 2 bases at J, leaving 14 bases unmatched. The CDR3 spans 17 residues. The DNA for the CDR3 is TGTGCCAGCAGCACCGGGACTAGCCTGGGGGGCCCCTACGAGCAGTACTTC. It codes for CASSTGTSLGGPYEQYF.